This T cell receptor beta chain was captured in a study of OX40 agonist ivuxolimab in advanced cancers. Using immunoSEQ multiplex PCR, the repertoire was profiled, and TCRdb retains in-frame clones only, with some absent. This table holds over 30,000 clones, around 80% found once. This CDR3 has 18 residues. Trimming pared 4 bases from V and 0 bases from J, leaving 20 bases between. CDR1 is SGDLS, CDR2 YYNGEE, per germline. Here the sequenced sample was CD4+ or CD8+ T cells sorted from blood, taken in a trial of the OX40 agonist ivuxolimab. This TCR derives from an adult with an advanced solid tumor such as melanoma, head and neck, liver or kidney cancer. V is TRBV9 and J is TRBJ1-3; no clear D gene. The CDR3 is CASSSTQIQTHSGNTIYF. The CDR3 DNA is TGTGCCAGCAGCTCCACTCAAATCCAAACCCACTCTGGAAACACCATATATTTT. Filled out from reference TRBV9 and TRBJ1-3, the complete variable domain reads DSGVTQTPKHLITATGQRVTLRCSPRSGDLSVYWYQQSLDQGLQFLIQYYNGEERAKGNILERFSAQQFPDLHSELNLSSLELGDSALYFCASSSTQIQTHSGNTIYFGEGSWLTVV.